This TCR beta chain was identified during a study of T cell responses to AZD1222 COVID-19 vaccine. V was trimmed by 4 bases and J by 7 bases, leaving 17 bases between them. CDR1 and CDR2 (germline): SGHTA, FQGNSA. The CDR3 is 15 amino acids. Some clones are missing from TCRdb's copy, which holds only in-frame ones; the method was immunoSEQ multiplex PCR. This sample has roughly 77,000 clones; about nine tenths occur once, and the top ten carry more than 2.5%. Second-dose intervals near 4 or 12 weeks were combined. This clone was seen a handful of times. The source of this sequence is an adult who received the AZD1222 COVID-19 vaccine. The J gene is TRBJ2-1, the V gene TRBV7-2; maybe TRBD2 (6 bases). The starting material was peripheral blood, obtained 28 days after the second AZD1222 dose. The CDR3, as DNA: TGTGCCAGCAGCTCGTGGCCCGTTGGGGGGAATGAGCAGTTCTTC. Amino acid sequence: CASSSWPVGGNEQFF.